These 20 T cell receptor beta chains share one sample of origin, sequenced in a study of T-cell reconstitution after alpha-beta-depleted transplantation in children. The library targeted TCRbeta and was prepared with unique molecular identifiers. MiXCR, applied by TCRdb to the PCR reads, yields one record per CDR3 protein. The sample has some 300,000 distinct CDR3 sequences; 10% are singletons. The sequencing here drew on PBMCs, taken before TCRalphabeta/CD19-depleted stem cell transplant. The receptors were gathered from a boy under two years old with acute myeloid leukemia, due to receive a stem cell transplant.

At least ten counts were recorded for this clonotype. The chain combines TRBV7-9 with TRBJ2-3; D not resolved. Germline CDR1 and CDR2: SEHNR and FQNEAQ (reference sequence). CDR3 size: 14 residues. Trimming took 1 base from V and 2 from J, leaving 7 bases between them. CDR3 sequence reads: CASSLDQSTDTQYF. DNA for the CDR3: TGTGCCAGCAGCTTAGACCAGTCCACAGATACGCAGTATTTT. Filled out from reference TRBV7-9 and TRBJ2-3, the complete variable domain reads DTGVSQNPRHKITKRGQNVTFRCDPISEHNRLYWYRQTLGQGPEFLTYFQNEAQLEKSRLLSDRFSAERPKGSFSTLEIQRTEQGDSAMYLCASSLDQSTDTQYFGPGTRLTVL.

This clonotype has just a few counts. The V and J genes are TRBV20-1 and TRBJ1-1; D uncertain. Trimming pared 4 bases from V and 8 bases from J, leaving 11 bases between. Germline-derived CDR1 and CDR2 are DFQATT and SNEGSKA (reference sequence). The CDR3 has 11 amino acids. CDR3 sequence reads: CSATLRGEAFF. DNA of the CDR3: TGCAGTGCTACTCTGCGGGGAGAAGCTTTCTTT.

The table lists this clonotype with a few counts. The rearrangement joins TRBV4-1 to TRBJ2-3, with 8 bases matching TRBD1. With V trimmed by 1 base and J by 4 bases, 7 bases remained unmatched. Germline lookup yields CDR1 MGHRA and CDR2 YSYEKL. This CDR3 spans 16 amino acids. The CDR3 sequence: CASSQVFGQGADTQYF. The CDR3 DNA is TGCGCCAGCAGCCAAGTATTCGGACAGGGTGCAGATACGCAGTATTTT.

This clonotype was seen at least ten times. The DNA of the CDR3 is TGTGCCAGCAGCTCCCGACGACTAGCGGGGGGATTGAAGAGCTCCTACAATGAGCAGTTCTTC. Translation gives CASSSRRLAGGLKSSYNEQFF. The chain combines TRBV9 with TRBJ2-1, with 13 positions matching TRBD2. V shed 4 bases and J 0 bases; nucleotides not matched to a gene: 16. This CDR3 region has 21 residues. Per germline, CDR1 SGDLS and CDR2 YYNGEE.

The chain links TRBV1 to TRBJ2-5. TRBV1 is tagged as a pseudogene. The CDR3 length is 13 residues. The CDR3 nucleotides read TGTACCAGCAAGCAAGGGGCTAAAGAGACCCAGTACTTC. Translation gives CTSKQGAKETQYF.

This rearrangement joins TRBV6-2 or TRBV6-3 to TRBJ2-3, with D possibly matching TRBD1 (6 bases). The CDR3 sequence is 17 residues long. V lost 6 bases and J 2 bases, leaving 21 bases between the germline ends. Germline values: CDR1 MNHEY, CDR2 SVGEGT. CDR3 coding DNA: TGTGCCAGCAGGCGACCCACAGGGCTCGGGGTCACAGATACGCAGTATTTT. Residues: CASRRPTGLGVTDTQYF.

The chain combines TRBV28 with TRBJ2-7; 7 bases are a match to TRBD2. The length of the CDR3 is 15 residues. Germline lookup yields CDR1 MDHEN and CDR2 SYDVKM. The ends lost 4 bases at V and 2 bases at J; junction bases unmatched: 8. This CDR3 reads CASSYLSSGAYEQYF. As DNA, the CDR3 is TGTGCCAGCAGTTACCTTTCTAGCGGAGCCTACGAGCAGTACTTC.

A remark on this clonotype: It may be a read error: a sequence one base away is much more abundant. V usage is TRBV12-3 or TRBV12-4 and J usage is TRBJ1-2; D unresolved. V dropped 3 bases and J dropped 6 bases, with 11 bases sitting between them. This CDR3 is 13 amino acids long. The CDR3: CASSFPKGNGYTF. CDR3 nucleotide sequence: TGTGCCAGCAGTTTTCCGAAAGGGAATGGCTACACCTTC.

The table lists this clonotype with a few counts. This sequence joins TRBV11-2 and TRBJ2-7, with 8 bases matching TRBD1. Losses at the gene ends were 0 bases for V and 0 bases for J; bases not matched to a gene: 7. Germline-derived CDR1 and CDR2 are SGHAT and FQNNGV. This CDR3 spans 17 amino acids. The CDR3 DNA sequence: TGTGCCAGCAGCTTAGAGTGGGGACAGGTTAGCTCCTACGAGCAGTACTTC. Translating it yields CASSLEWGQVSSYEQYF.

Concerning this clonotype itself: A much larger clone lies one base from this, so it may be a read error. CDR3 amino acids: CASSFPRVGYTF. The CDR3 DNA sequence: TGTGCCAGCAGTTTCCCCAGGGTTGGCTACACCTTC. The genes are TRBV12-3 or TRBV12-4 and TRBJ1-2, with D maybe TRBD1 (5 bases). The CDR3 runs to 12 residues. V was shortened by 3 bases and J by 7 bases, with 9 bases between the two germline ends.

This clonotype has ten or more counts. A junction boundary mismatches the germline segment, possibly from a read error. This chain uses TRBV7-2 with TRBJ1-2; maybe TRBD1 (5 bases). This CDR3 spans 14 amino acids. Per the germline V gene, CDR1 is SGHTA and CDR2 is FQGNSA. For the CDR3, the DNA is TGTGCCAGCAGCTTACAGGGACCTAAGTATGGCTACACCTTC. Amino acid sequence: CASSLQGPKYGYTF.

There are many counts of this clonotype. This chain links TRBV27 with TRBJ1-1; D is ambiguous. Per germline, CDR1 MNHEY and CDR2 SMNVEV (reference sequence). Trimming removed 4 bases from V and 5 bases from J, with 8 bases in between. This CDR3 has 12 amino acids. The CDR3 DNA is TGTGCCAGCAGTTCTCGGGGAACTGAAGCTTTCTTT. This gives the protein CASSSRGTEAFF.

The chain couples TRBV28 to TRBJ2-3; D is unclear. Germline lookup yields CDR1 MDHEN and CDR2 SYDVKM. The V end was cut by 2 bases, the J end by 14 bases, with 14 bases between. This CDR3 region has 12 residues. Written as DNA, the CDR3 is TGTGCCAGCAGTTTAACGTTAAAGGCCCCGTATTTT. Its protein is CASSLTLKAPYF.

This clonotype was counted ten times or more. The V and J genes are TRBV11-2 and TRBJ2-3; 7 nucleotides match TRBD2. The CDR3 spans 16 residues. Germline lookup yields CDR1 SGHAT and CDR2 FQNNGV. The trim removed 1 base at V and 3 bases at J, leaving 7 bases unmatched. For the CDR3, the DNA is TGTGCCAGCAGCTTAGTGGGCAGGGAGGGTACAGATACGCAGTATTTT. This gives the protein CASSLVGREGTDTQYF.

This clonotype occurred many times. The rearrangement uses TRBV7-8 and TRBJ2-1, with D unresolved. Germline V gene data show CDR1 as SGHVS and CDR2 as FQNEAQ. The CDR3 loop spans 12 amino acids. V was trimmed by 5 bases and J by 3 bases, leaving 5 bases between them. In nucleotides, the CDR3 is TGTGCCAGCAGCATCCTCTACAATGAGCAGTTCTTC. Protein: CASSILYNEQFF.

This clonotype was counted many times. The chain couples TRBV7-9 to TRBJ2-7; D ambiguous. CDR3 size: 14 residues. Germline V gene data show CDR1 as SEHNR and CDR2 as FQNEAQ (reference sequence). V lost 0 bases to trimming and J lost 0 bases, with 6 bases between them. CDR3 DNA: TGTGCCAGCAGCTTAGCGGCCTCCTCCTACGAGCAGTACTTC. Translation gives CASSLAASSYEQYF.

This clonotype was counted once. Just one base apart from a much larger clone, this may be a read error. The rearrangement joins TRBV6-5 to TRBJ2-5; a weak D match, TRBD2 (5 bases). CDR1 and CDR2 (germline): MNHEY, SVGAGI. The CDR3 is 13 residues long. The CDR3 reads CASSLRREETHYF. In nucleotides, the CDR3 is TGTGCCAGCAGTTTACGACGGGAAGAGACCCATTACTTC.

The sample holds many counts of this clonotype. The chain couples TRBV5-1 to TRBJ1-4; D uncertain. Trimming left V 2 bases short and J 0 bases short, with 8 bases between. The V gene's germline CDR1 is SGHRS and CDR2 YFSETQ. The CDR3 is 15 amino acids. This CDR3 reads CASSFWSPTNEKLFF. In DNA, the CDR3 is TGCGCCAGCAGCTTTTGGAGTCCAACTAATGAAAAACTGTTTTTT.

The table lists this clonotype with many counts. The chain carries TRBV3-1 and TRBJ1-2, with D possibly matching TRBD1 (5 bases). The CDR3 covers 13 residues. The germline gives CDR1 LGHDT, CDR2 YNNKEL (reference sequence). Trimming removed 3 bases from V and 8 bases from J, with 13 bases in between. Here the CDR3 DNA reads TGTGCCAGCAGCCATAGTGGGGCGGGCGGCTACACCTTC. Its translation: CASSHSGAGGYTF.

This clonotype was observed at least ten times. The rearrangement links TRBV7-9 to TRBJ1-2, with 9 bases lining up with TRBD1. From germline, CDR1 is SEHNR and CDR2 FQNEAQ (reference sequence). V dropped 5 bases and J dropped 8; count of bases not matched to a gene: 15. The CDR3 runs 16 residues. CDR3 nucleotide sequence: TGTGCCAGCAGCCAGGGACAGGGTTTTACCGGCGGCGGCTACACCTTC. This encodes CASSQGQGFTGGGYTF. Full variable domain (remainder filled in from reference TRBV7-9 and TRBJ1-2): DTGVSQNPRHKITKRGQNVTFRCDPISEHNRLYWYRQTLGQGPEFLTYFQNEAQLEKSRLLSDRFSAERPKGSFSTLEIQRTEQGDSAMYLCASSQGQGFTGGGYTFGSGTRLTVV.